Below, 6 T cell receptor beta chains from the same sample are listed, as sequenced in a study of neoadjuvant anti-PD-1 for oral cavity cancer. Clones were sequenced by immunoSEQ multiplex PCR, and TCRdb holds only the in-frame ones, with some missing. The sample yields 65,000 to 70,000 clones, roughly nine tenths seen once. Indicated time point: after neoadjuvant nivolumab, at surgical resection. The material was PBMCs, obtained after nivolumab (anti-PD-1) treatment. The receptors were gathered from a person aged 40 to 85 with oral cavity squamous cell carcinoma.

The V and J genes are TRBV27 and TRBJ1-1, with D maybe TRBD1 (6 bases). Between the trimmed V and J ends, which lost 8 bases and 4 bases, there was a span of 26 bases. The CDR3 spans 17 residues. The germline gives CDR1 MNHEY, CDR2 SMNVEV (reference sequence). CDR3 nucleotides: TGTGCCAGCTTCCTACAGGGCGCCAGGGGAGAAGTCACTGAAGCTTTCTTT. This codes for CASFLQGARGEVTEAFF.

The genes are TRBV7-6 and TRBJ2-2; 8 nucleotides align to TRBD1. CDR1 SGHVS and CDR2 FNYEAQ come from the germline V gene. The CDR3 spans 16 residues. V trimming: 5 bases; J trimming: 1 base; junction bases outside the gene matches: 6. CDR3 in DNA: TGTGCCAGCAGCCAATTACAGGGGGAGAACACCGGGGAGCTGTTTTTT. This translates into CASSQLQGENTGELFF.

The chain is built from TRBV9 and TRBJ2-1; 8 bases line up with TRBD1. Germline lookup yields CDR1 SGDLS and CDR2 YYNGEE. Trimming cost V 4 bases and J 5 bases; bases outside gene matches: 8. CDR3 length: 15 amino acids. The CDR3 spells CASSRRTGSNNEQFF. The CDR3 DNA is TGTGCCAGCAGCCGTAGGACAGGGAGTAACAATGAGCAGTTCTTC.

The chain has TRBV9 and TRBJ1-5; D call uncertain. Germline V CDR1 and CDR2: SGDLS, YYNGEE. The V and J ends lost 0 bases and 1 base respectively, with 5 bases between them. CDR3 length: 14 residues. The CDR3 nucleotides are TGTGCCAGCAGCGTAGCAGGAAGCAATCAGCCCCAGCATTTT. Protein product: CASSVAGSNQPQHF.

V is TRBV11-2 and J is TRBJ1-6; D is ambiguous. This CDR3 is built from 13 residues. Germline CDR1 is SGHAT and CDR2 is FQNNGV. Trimming took 0 bases from V and 16 from J, leaving 13 bases between them. The CDR3 DNA reads as TGTGCCAGCAGCTTAGAAGGGTCAGGAAGACTCCACTTT. It yields the protein CASSLEGSGRLHF.

As to this clone: One junction end disagrees with the germline gene, perhaps due to a read error. This sequence joins TRBV30 and TRBJ2-4; D is perhaps TRBD1 (6 bases). This CDR3 has 10 amino acids. Germline-derived CDR1 and CDR2 are GTSNPN and SVGIG (reference sequence). The CDR3 spells CAWGAGVSHF. The DNA of the CDR3 is TGTGCCTGGGGGGCAGGGGTTTCTCACTTC.